This TCR beta chain was documented in a study of T cell responses to AZD1222 COVID-19 vaccine. General study points: Two AZD1222 administrations were followed by greater Spike-specific TCR breadth and depth. Only 5 or 6 people who got AZD1222 tested seropositive at baseline. Researchers took repertoire samples only after the peak T cell response had come.

Produced via immunoSEQ multiplex PCR; TCRdb's table is partial and in-frame only. The data contain 150,000 to 200,000 clones, 85% to 95% of them singletons. On this clone itself: Its antigen is undetermined.

This CDR3 has 16 amino acids. V gave up 1 base and J gave up 0 bases, with 10 bases separating them. Germline CDR1 SGHRS, CDR2 YFSETQ. The clonotype originates from an adult in good health. The chain couples TRBV5-1 to TRBJ2-2; D is ambiguous. The sequencing used peripheral blood, collected on day 0 of AZD1222 vaccination. CDR3: CASSLYRSSNTGELFF. DNA of the CDR3: TGCGCCAGCAGCTTGTATCGCAGTTCGAACACCGGGGAGCTGTTTTTT.